Listed here is a single T cell receptor beta chain. This sample is drawn from a study of somatic mutations in cytotoxic T cells in rheumatoid arthritis. As for the study in general: Blood samples of 30 to 35 ml were drawn from patients (in EDTA) right after diagnosis and before any treatment.

Sequenced by immunoSEQ multiplex PCR; TCRdb stores in-frame clones only, minus some. The data contain 9,000 to 13,000 clones, around four fifths of them singletons. The CDR3 contains 15 residues. Unmatched junction bases numbered 6, after V lost 4 bases and J lost 5 bases. Sequencing was performed on CD8+ T cells sorted from blood. The genes are TRBV5-3 and TRBJ2-2; 9 nucleotides match TRBD1. TRBV5-3 is assigned to the ORF class and has an uncertain function. This TCR derives from an adult with rheumatoid arthritis. As DNA, the CDR3 is TGTGCCAGAAGCCCGACCGGGACAGGGACCGGGGAGCTGTTTTTT. Translated, it gives CARSPTGTGTGELFF.